This T cell receptor beta chain was retrieved from a study of blood T cell repertoires in COVID-19. Across the study: Sites across the United States, Italy and Spain contributed samples from acute and convalescent COVID-19. The cDNA or gDNA used as material had been derived from T cells, B-cell-depleted T cells, or PBMCs.

Authors' processing steps: Amplified reference gene primers provided the basis for estimating nucleated cell counts. TCRdb's table, derived via immunoSEQ multiplex PCR, lists solely in-frame clones and lacks some. V and J calls and clone size are as listed in that table; D and trimming were resolved from the DNA. The sample shows approximately 200,000 clones, 86% of them seen only once. Per germline, CDR1 MNHNY and CDR2 SVGAGI (reference sequence). Trimming removed 8 bases from V and 0 bases from J, with 14 bases in between. This CDR3 is built from 14 residues. The receptor's source is a woman aged 45-65 years with acute or convalescent COVID-19. Material: peripheral blood. The chain combines TRBV6-6 with TRBJ2-7; D remains unclear. The DNA of the CDR3 is TGTGCCAGCGCTCCAGGCCCAAGCTCCTACGAGCAGTACTTC. As protein: CASAPGPSSYEQYF.